The 27 T cell receptor beta chains in this list originate from one sample, sequenced in a study of glioma-infiltrating T cells after dendritic cell vaccination. The assay was immunoSEQ multiplex PCR, and TCRdb's table has in-frame clones only and misses some. The repertoire includes nearly 85,000 clones, around nine tenths of them detected once, and approximately 3.2% sits in the top ten. Sequenced material: blood, taken before dendritic cell vaccination. These receptors were obtained from a human donor with glioblastoma.

V gene TRBV4-2 combines with J gene TRBJ2-3, with TRBD2 as a possible D gene (5 bases). The CDR3 has 16 residues. Between the trimmed V and J ends, which lost 1 base and 0 bases, there was a span of 11 bases. Germline assignment: CDR1 LGHNA and CDR2 YNFKEQ. CDR3 sequence (DNA): TGTGCCAGCAGCCAAGTTTCTAGCTCTAGCACAGATACGCAGTATTTT. As protein: CASSQVSSSSTDTQYF.

This clone showed up just once. The gene calls are TRBV6-5 and TRBJ1-1; D might be TRBD1 (5 bases). In germline, CDR1 is MNHEY, CDR2 SVGAGI. The ends were cut back, 7 bases at V and 4 bases at J, with 13 bases in the middle. The CDR3 is 13 residues long. CDR3 residues: CASKGLGSTEAFF. The CDR3 DNA is TGTGCCAGCAAGGGACTAGGAAGCACTGAAGCTTTCTTT.

The chain links TRBV7-6 to TRBJ2-5; 8 bases align to TRBD2. The CDR3 loop spans 15 amino acids. V gave up 6 bases and J gave up 5 bases; unmatched junction bases: 11. Germline loops: CDR1 SGHVS, CDR2 FNYEAQ. CDR3 residues: CASRIGRGVGETQYF. CDR3 bases: TGTGCCAGCAGGATAGGGCGGGGGGTAGGGGAGACCCAGTACTTC.

CDR3 protein: CASSYSGVTDTQYF. The CDR3 bases are TGTGCCAGCAGTTACTCCGGGGTCACAGATACGCAGTATTTT. The V call is TRBV6-5, the J call TRBJ2-3; possible D gene TRBD2, 5 bases. The V gene's germline CDR1 is MNHEY and CDR2 SVGAGI. This CDR3 region has 14 residues. Trimming left V 0 bases short and J 2 bases short, with 6 bases between.

This chain joins TRBV5-1 and TRBJ2-1, with TRBD2 identical over 7 bases. J gave up 3 bases and V 2 bases, and 8 bases lay outside the gene matches. Germline-derived CDR1 and CDR2 are SGHRS and YFSETQ. The CDR3 contains 16 residues. CDR3 region: CASSLGSSGVYNEQFF. CDR3 bases: TGCGCCAGCAGCTTAGGGTCGAGCGGGGTCTACAATGAGCAGTTCTTC. The whole variable domain, filled in from reference TRBV5-1 and TRBJ2-1, reads KAGVTQTPRYLIKTRGQQVTLSCSPISGHRSVSWYQQTPGQGLQFLFEYFSETQRNKGNFPGRFSGRQFSNSRSEMNVSTLELGDSALYLCASSLGSSGVYNEQFFGPGTRLTVL.

J is TRBJ2-7 and V is TRBV2; the match to TRBD1 covers 7 bases. V was clipped by 6 bases and J by 2 bases; unmatched bases: 13. Germline V gene sequence: CDR1 SNHLY, CDR2 FYNNEI. The CDR3 loop spans 16 amino acids. In DNA, the CDR3 is TGTGCCAGCAGGAAAAACCGGGACAGCGTTACCTACGAGCAGTACTTC. Its protein is CASRKNRDSVTYEQYF.

V gene TRBV7-6 combines with J gene TRBJ2-5; the D gene is possibly TRBD1 (5 bases). The DNA end favors TRBJ2-7, so the J call may be wrong. Germline-derived CDR1 and CDR2 are SGHVS and FNYEAQ. The CDR3 totals 15 residues. This CDR3 is CASSRGAGRDYEQYF. In DNA, the CDR3 is TGTGCCAGCAGTCGAGGCGCTGGCAGGGACTACGAGCAGTACTTC.

This rearrangement joins TRBV7-9 to TRBJ1-2, with TRBD1 matching over 7 bases. Germline CDR1 SEHNR, CDR2 FQNEAQ (reference sequence). The CDR3 consists of 17 residues. V dropped 1 base and J dropped 6; count of bases not matched to a gene: 14. This CDR3 reads CASSLGTLRDRPDGYTF. DNA of the CDR3: TGTGCCAGCAGCTTAGGAACTCTCCGGGACAGACCCGATGGCTACACCTTC.

This clone appeared a single time. The chain couples TRBV19 to TRBJ2-5; 9 nucleotides agree with TRBD2. The CDR3 loop spans 16 amino acids. Germline V gives CDR1 LNHDA, CDR2 SQIVND (reference sequence). The ends lost 2 bases at V and 1 base at J; junction bases unmatched: 5. CDR3 region: CASSISMTSGQETQYF. The CDR3 coding sequence is TGTGCCAGTAGTATATCAATGACTAGCGGCCAAGAGACCCAGTACTTC.

V is TRBV7-8 and J is TRBJ2-5; 7 bases map to TRBD1. V shed 3 bases, J shed 4 bases, and the junction held 2 bases outside the gene matches. The CDR3 length is 13 residues. CDR1 is SGHVS and CDR2 is FQNEAQ in the germline V gene. CDR3 amino acids: CASSLGQLETQYF. In nucleotides, the CDR3 is TGTGCCAGCAGCTTGGGACAGCTAGAGACCCAGTACTTC. Full variable domain (outside the CDR3, taken from reference TRBV7-8 and TRBJ2-5): GAGVSQSPRYKVAKRGQDVALRCDPISGHVSLFWYQQALGQGPEFLTYFQNEAQLDKSGLPSDRFFAERPEGSVSTLKIQRTQQEDSAVYLCASSLGQLETQYFGPGTRLLVL.

The chain's CDR3 is CASSFTGGRPQHF. The DNA for the CDR3 is TGTGCCAGCAGCTTCACAGGGGGAAGGCCCCAGCATTTT. The gene calls are TRBV11-2 and TRBJ1-5; 8 bases fit TRBD1. CDR3 length: 13 amino acids. Germline V gene data show CDR1 as SGHAT and CDR2 as FQNNGV. V dropped 3 bases and J dropped 9; count of bases not matched to a gene: 4.

The CDR3 reads CSVALAGGGSEQYF. CDR3 DNA: TGCAGCGTTGCACTAGCGGGGGGAGGTTCCGAGCAGTACTTC. This chain joins TRBV29-1 and TRBJ2-5; 12 positions match TRBD2. The better agreement between TRBJ2-7 and the DNA end casts doubt on the J call. The CDR3 length is 14 residues. The germline V gene encodes CDR1 SQVTM and CDR2 ANQGSEA.

This sequence joins TRBV5-1 and TRBJ2-2; 9 bases are a match to TRBD1. The length of the CDR3 is 15 residues. The V gene end was trimmed by 4 bases and the J gene end by 7 bases; junction bases not matched to a gene: 8. Germline lookup yields CDR1 SGHRS and CDR2 YFSETQ. CDR3 DNA sequence: TGCGCCAGCAGCCCGAGGACAGGGGATGGCGGGGAGCTGTTTTTT. Encoded protein: CASSPRTGDGGELFF.

This chain joins TRBV19 and TRBJ2-1; D unclear. The V gene's germline CDR1 is LNHDA and CDR2 SQIVND (reference sequence). The CDR3 contains 12 residues. V lost 0 bases to trimming and J lost 9 bases, with 6 bases between them. CDR3 protein: CASSIDHSEQFF. The CDR3 coding sequence is TGTGCCAGTAGTATAGATCACAGTGAGCAGTTCTTC.

J is TRBJ2-1 and V is TRBV5-6; a possible D gene is TRBD1 (5 bases). In germline, CDR1 is SGHDT, CDR2 YYEEEE. This CDR3 is 14 amino acids long. V was trimmed by 4 bases and J by 7 bases, leaving 15 bases between them. The CDR3 reads CASSPGLRGNEQFF. CDR3 sequence (DNA): TGTGCCAGCAGCCCAGGCCTTAGGGGAAATGAGCAGTTCTTC.

This sequence joins TRBV9 and TRBJ2-3, with D possibly TRBD1 on 6 matching bases. Between the trimmed V and J ends, which lost 0 bases and 0 bases, there was a span of 8 bases. CDR3 size: 15 residues. Germline V gives CDR1 SGDLS, CDR2 YYNGEE. CDR3 protein: CASSVATGSTDTQYF. CDR3 nucleotides: TGTGCCAGCAGCGTAGCAACAGGGAGCACAGATACGCAGTATTTT.

The chain employs TRBV7-9 and TRBJ1-1; D not resolved. Germline assignment: CDR1 SEHNR and CDR2 FQNEAQ (reference sequence). The CDR3 is 15 amino acids. V dropped 5 bases and J dropped 1 base, with 14 bases sitting between them. For the CDR3, the DNA is TGTGCCAGCAGCCAGAGGGATTTCGCGAACACTGAAGCTTTCTTT. It specifies CASSQRDFANTEAFF. The variable domain in full, completed from reference TRBV7-9 and TRBJ1-1, reads DTGVSQNPRHKITKRGQNVTFRCDPISEHNRLYWYRQTLGQGPEFLTYFQNEAQLEKSRLLSDRFSAERPKGSFSTLEIQRTEQGDSAMYLCASSQRDFANTEAFFGQGTRLTVV.

The chain is built from TRBV4-2 and TRBJ2-1; TRBD2 matches 9 bases. The V and J ends lost 1 base and 7 bases, in that order; junction bases with no gene match: 8. Germline assignment: CDR1 LGHNA and CDR2 YNFKEQ. CDR3 length: 16 amino acids. This CDR3 is CASSQGAGGTLNEQFF. DNA of the CDR3: TGTGCCAGCAGCCAAGGGGCGGGAGGGACATTGAATGAGCAGTTCTTC.

This chain's CDR3 is CASSSLAGGIGYTF. CDR3 nucleotides: TGTGCCAGCAGTTCCCTCGCAGGGGGCATAGGCTACACCTTC. V gene TRBV27 combines with J gene TRBJ1-2; 8 bases are a match to TRBD1. The CDR3 loop spans 14 amino acids. Unmatched junction bases numbered 9, after V lost 4 bases and J lost 8 bases. Germline-derived CDR1 and CDR2 are MNHEY and SMNVEV (reference sequence).

V is TRBV27 and J is TRBJ1-4; 9 bases are a match to TRBD1. V was clipped by 5 bases and J by 11 bases; unmatched bases: 12. The CDR3 has 15 residues. Germline V CDR1 and CDR2: MNHEY, SMNVEV (reference sequence). The DNA of the CDR3 is TGTGCCAGCAGTCCGACGGGACAGGGAAAACGGAAACTGTTTTTT. Amino acid sequence: CASSPTGQGKRKLFF.

This chain connects TRBV7-8 to TRBJ2-4; 11 bases match TRBD2. Germline CDR1 is SGHVS and CDR2 is FQNEAQ. J lost 7 bases, V lost 1 base, and 12 bases had no gene match. The CDR3 sequence is 18 residues long. CDR3 in DNA: TGTGCCAGCAGCTTAGGGTTAACTAGCGGGAGTCGAGCGAACATTCAGTACTTC. It specifies CASSLGLTSGSRANIQYF.

The chain joins TRBV9 to TRBJ1-4; 8 bases align to TRBD1. The CDR3 is 13 residues long. V shed 0 bases and J 12 bases; nucleotides not matched to a gene: 4. Germline V gene sequence: CDR1 SGDLS, CDR2 YYNGEE. The DNA of the CDR3 is TGTGCCAGCAGCGTAGCCTCGACAGGGGAACTGTTTTTT. Translating gives CASSVASTGELFF.

The CDR3 region has the DNA TGTGCCAGCAGCTTGTGGGGCGGCAATCAGCCCCAGCATTTT. As protein: CASSLWGGNQPQHF. This chain uses TRBV5-5 with TRBJ1-5, with D possibly matching TRBD1 (5 bases). This CDR3 has 14 amino acids. The germline V gene encodes CDR1 SGHKS and CDR2 YYEKEE (reference sequence). Trimming removed 1 base at V and 2 bases at J, with 7 bases between.

V and J are TRBV6-6 and TRBJ1-1; D unclear. The length of the CDR3 is 12 residues. The germline CDR1 and CDR2 sequences are MNHNY and SVGAGI (reference sequence). Trimming left V 2 bases short and J 5 bases short, with 6 bases between. CDR3 nucleotide sequence: TGTGCCAGCAGTTACCAGAAGACTGAAGCTTTCTTT. It specifies CASSYQKTEAFF.

This chain joins TRBV18 and TRBJ1-2; perhaps TRBD1 as D (5 bases). The V and J ends lost 3 bases and 8 bases respectively, with 13 bases between them. The germline V gene encodes CDR1 KGHSH and CDR2 LQKENI. The CDR3 totals 13 residues. CDR3 in amino acids: CASSPSDTRGYTF. CDR3 in DNA: TGTGCCAGCTCACCGTCGGACACCCGAGGCTACACCTTC. Drawing the rest from reference TRBV18 and TRBJ1-2, the complete variable domain is NAGVMQNPRHLVRRRGQEARLRCSPMKGHSHVYWYRQLPEEGLKFMVYLQKENIIDESGMPKERFSAEFPKEGPSILRIQQVVRGDSAAYFCASSPSDTRGYTFGSGTRLTVV.

The chain employs TRBV4-1 and TRBJ2-7; perhaps TRBD1 as D (7 bases). The germline CDR1 and CDR2 sequences are MGHRA and YSYEKL. V lost 0 bases to trimming and J lost 6 bases, with 12 bases between them. This CDR3 spans 14 amino acids. This CDR3 is CASSQDSGGGEQYF. The CDR3 region has the DNA TGCGCCAGCAGCCAAGACTCAGGGGGAGGCGAGCAGTACTTC.

This chain joins TRBV19 and TRBJ2-2; D ambiguous. The CDR3 extends over 13 amino acids. Germline lookup yields CDR1 LNHDA and CDR2 SQIVND (reference sequence). The germline V and J ends were trimmed by 3 bases and 8 bases, with 10 bases remaining between them. In DNA form, the CDR3 reads TGTGCCAGTAGTATCCAGAGGCGGGGGGAGCTGTTTTTT. The encoded protein is CASSIQRRGELFF. Full variable domain (rest looked up from reference TRBV19 and TRBJ2-2): DGGITQSPKYLFRKEGQNVTLSCEQNLNHDAMYWYRQDPGQGLRLIYYSQIVNDFQKGDIAEGYSVSREKKESFPLTVTSAQKNPTAFYLCASSIQRRGELFFGEGSRLTVL.